The text below deals with one T cell receptor (beta chain). Unique molecular identifiers were incorporated when the TCRbeta library was constructed. Using its own MiXCR run on the PCR reads, TCRdb lists one record per CDR3 protein. Of approximately 400,000 distinct CDR3 sequences listed, approximately 11% were seen once; the top ten hold approximately 5%. Per the germline V gene, CDR1 is SGHAT and CDR2 is FQNNGV. This CDR3 contains 14 residues. The V end lost 1 base, the J end lost 5 bases, and 9 bases lay between the germline ends. This record comes from a study of T-cell reconstitution after alpha-beta-depleted transplantation in children.

This receptor was obtained from a human donor who donated a stem cell graft to a child with acute myeloid leukemia. The sequences come from PBMCs from the stem cell graft donor, collected from the stem cell graft. This chain joins TRBV11-2 and TRBJ1-3, with D perhaps TRBD1 (6 bases). DNA of the CDR3: TGTGCCAGCAGCTTAGTTACAGGGAGAAACACCATATATTTT. The encoded protein is CASSLVTGRNTIYF.